The source of this T cell receptor (beta chain) is a study of beta chain features in type 1 diabetes (dated by TCRdb to 2016 to 2019). The study in broad terms: Mean age, gender distribution, total cell number and subset yield were not different between patients and healthy donors. A total of 90 million to 120 million sorted cells were examined across all samples, and a strong correlation was observed between cell number per subset and RNA yield. The study compared the TCRB repertoires of sorted circulating CD4+ T cell subsets in recently diagnosed type 1 diabetes patients with those in matched healthy donors. Naive and central memory subsets were obtained from all 30 or so donors, but regulatory and stem cell-like memory subsets were isolated from only 8 patients and about 8 healthy donors. Paper-wide results and their limitations: At VDJ recombination sites, type 1 diabetes patients had fewer insertions and more deleted nucleotides, which implies abnormalities in thymic rearrangement. The naive, central memory and regulatory TCRB repertoires appeared to resemble one another more closely among patients than among healthy donors. HLA sub-analyses involved small numbers of individuals, so any influence of HLA type on TCRB rearrangement remained unresolved. Because cDNA was sequenced instead of genomic DNA, activated cells with high expression could be over-represented, although the groups did not differ in activation or CD3 levels. In all four CD4+ subsets, TCRB CDR3 length was moderately but significantly shorter in type 1 diabetes patients. Shorter templates might be favored by PCR, yet because patient and control samples were amplified and corrected together, any such skew would affect both groups equally.

Each donor gave one peripheral blood draw, approximately 110 mL on average, collected into heparinised tubes. Naive, central memory, regulatory and stem cell-like memory CD4+ T cells were sorted on a BD FACSAria II using a panel including CD45RO, CCR7, CD25, CD127, CD95 and CD27. Purity was above 95% for every sorted population. PBMCs were isolated right away by Lymphoprep density gradient centrifugation and were stained directly, without culture. To minimize batch effects, samples were stained and sorted in pairs, one healthy donor with one patient per experiment. At the junction V is shortened by 4 bases and J by 4 bases; bases outside the gene matches: 7. The CDR3 sequence holds 15 residues, the cysteine and phenylalanine included. CDR3 DNA is the only sequence kept; it has 45 bases, read in frame from the first base. The germline V gene specifies SGDLS as CDR1 and YYNGEE as CDR2. The entire isolated RNA was reverse transcribed using the High Capacity cDNA Reverse Transcription Kit, and thus expressed TCRB transcripts were sequenced. Deep immunoSEQ sequencing was performed on naive, central memory and regulatory T cell samples, with an average of around 3.5 million total reads per sample. Sorted cells were lysed in RLT buffer and RNA was extracted with DNase-treated RNeasy Micro or Mini kits, depending on cell number. To prevent cross-contamination, every cell subset was processed on its own, while patient and healthy donor samples were processed together. TCRB sequences were amplified from cDNA with the immunoSEQ multiplex PCR, producing 87-bp fragments spanning the CDR3 region. Sequencing of the amplicons was done on the Illumina HiSeq platform. The authors' analysis ran thus. PCR bias was corrected computationally using synthetic template baselines, and reads within Hamming distance 2 were collapsed, with unmergeable singletons discarded. Reads were aligned against IMGT so that V, D and J genes, CDR3 length and insertions or deletions at six rearrangement sites could be assigned. Clonotype counts were normalized to sorted cell number within each subset before computing true diversity and Gini coefficients with the tcR R package. The overlap coefficient, calculated on TCRB nucleotide sequences, was used to measure repertoire sharing. Out-of-frame TCRB sequences from naive cells were analyzed to stand in for the pre-selection repertoire. The clones in this table, taken by TCRdb from immuneACCESS, are in-frame only. Not every clone is retained; where verified, under half of the shortfall comes from an unresolved V gene, and the cause of the rest is unknown. That table furnishes V, J and clone size, whereas the DNA furnished D and trimming. The sample table records under 400,000 clones; roughly a fifth of these occur just once. Together, the top ten hold 0.044% of the sample.

Points on this clone: Which antigen it targets is not known. No much larger clonotype is one base removed from it; base qualities were not supplied.

The TCR sequence derives from a woman aged 18-35 years in good health. Sequenced material: naive CD4+ T cells from blood. The cell subset or site label, read with the paper, signifies: true naive CD4+ T cells. The rearranged segments are TRBV9 and TRBJ2-5; 10 bases in between match TRBD2. In nucleotides, the sequence is TGTGCCAGCAGCCCCAGCGGGGGGGCCTCAGAGACCCAGTACTTC. It translates as CASSPSGGASETQYF.